The 25 T cell receptor beta chains below all came from one sample that was sequenced in a study of T-cell reconstitution after alpha-beta-depleted transplantation in children. Unique molecular identifiers tagged the TCRbeta library. MiXCR, run by TCRdb on the PCR reads, gives a single entry per CDR3 protein. The sample has 250,000 to 300,000 distinct CDR3 sequences; around 10% are singletons. The material sequenced was PBMCs, taken before TCRalphabeta/CD19-depleted stem cell transplant. The receptors derive from a boy under two years old with acute myeloid leukemia, due to receive a stem cell transplant.

The chain couples TRBV19 to TRBJ2-5; maybe TRBD2 (6 bases). Trimming pared 1 base from V and 5 bases from J, leaving 11 bases between. The germline gives CDR1 LNHDA, CDR2 SQIVND (reference sequence). This CDR3 spans 14 amino acids. The CDR3 nucleotides read TGTGCCAGTAGTATAGTGGGGGGAGGTGAGACCCAGTACTTC. This sequence encodes CASSIVGGGETQYF.

The sample holds many counts of this clonotype. The chain joins TRBV20-1 to TRBJ1-3, with 7 bases identical to TRBD1. Trimming removed 3 bases from V and 4 bases from J; junction bases left unmatched: 0. The CDR3 runs to 12 residues. Germline V CDR1 and CDR2: DFQATT, SNEGSKA (reference sequence). The CDR3 here is CSASRGGNTIYF. CDR3 DNA: TGCAGTGCTAGCAGGGGGGGAAACACCATATATTTT.

This clonotype was seen many times. The V and J genes are TRBV4-3 and TRBJ2-3; weak D call: TRBD2 (5 bases). Germline V gene lookup returns CDR1 LGHNA and CDR2 YSLEER. V was trimmed by 0 bases and J by 1 base, leaving 14 bases between them. The CDR3 covers 17 residues. CDR3 loop: CASSQEGFGERTDTQYF. The CDR3 coding sequence is TGCGCCAGCAGCCAAGAAGGTTTCGGGGAGCGCACAGATACGCAGTATTTT.

This clonotype appeared many times. The rearrangement links TRBV4-3 to TRBJ2-7, with D possibly TRBD1 on 5 matching bases. The CDR3 sequence is 15 residues long. V dropped 1 base and J dropped 0 bases, with 10 bases sitting between them. Germline CDR1 reads LGHNA; CDR2 reads YSLEER. The CDR3 here is CASSQAQGDSYEQYF. In DNA form, the CDR3 reads TGCGCCAGCAGCCAAGCGCAGGGCGACTCCTACGAGCAGTACTTC.

This clonotype was observed many times. V and J are TRBV20-1 and TRBJ2-1; D possibly uses TRBD1 or TRBD2 (5 bases each). Germline loops: CDR1 DFQATT, CDR2 SNEGSKA (reference sequence). This CDR3 spans 13 amino acids. V dropped 0 bases and J dropped 5 bases, with 8 bases sitting between them. CDR3 nucleotide sequence: TGCAGTGCTAGAGATTGGGGACACAATGAGCAGTTCTTC. This gives the protein CSARDWGHNEQFF.

To note about this clonotype: This CDR3 is missing its conserved last phenylalanine or tryptophan, likely due to a read error. The chain has TRBV12-3 or TRBV12-4 and TRBJ2-7; the match to TRBD2 covers 13 bases. V lost 6 bases and J lost 2; bases outside the gene matches: 4. This CDR3 region has 15 residues. The CDR3 sequence is CASSSTSGRAYEQYY. CDR3 DNA: TGTGCCAGCAGCTCCACTAGCGGGAGGGCCTACGAGCAGTACTAC.

The table lists this clonotype with many counts. This sequence joins TRBV10-3 and TRBJ2-7, with D hard to call. V lost 6 bases, J lost 2 bases, and 8 bases lay in between. The germline CDR1 and CDR2 sequences are ENHRY and SYGVKD. This CDR3 has 12 residues. DNA for the CDR3: TGTGCCATCAGGGATGGGCCCTACGAGCAGTACTTC. As protein: CAIRDGPYEQYF.

In this sample, this clonotype turned up many times. The rearrangement uses TRBV2 and TRBJ2-3, with 8 nucleotides matching TRBD1. V gave up 1 base and J gave up 2 bases; unmatched junction bases: 2. Germline V gives CDR1 SNHLY, CDR2 FYNNEI. CDR3 length: 15 residues. The CDR3 sequence: CASSEEDRATDTQYF. The CDR3 nucleotides are TGTGCCAGCAGTGAAGAGGACAGGGCCACAGATACGCAGTATTTT.

Ten or more counts support this clonotype. The chain uses TRBV6-1 and TRBJ2-2, with D perhaps matching TRBD2 (5 bases). Germline V gene data show CDR1 as MNHNS and CDR2 as SASEGT. V lost 10 bases to trimming and J lost 7 bases, with 13 bases between them. The CDR3 extends over 12 amino acids. The CDR3 sequence is CATRAGIGELFF. Written as DNA, the CDR3 is TGTGCCACTCGGGCGGGTATCGGGGAGCTGTTTTTT.

This clonotype was observed many times. The chain uses TRBV28 and TRBJ2-6, with unresolved D. CDR1 is MDHEN and CDR2 is SYDVKM in the germline V gene. This CDR3 contains 16 residues. Trimming cost V 1 base and J 0 bases, with 7 bases left between them. The CDR3 DNA follows: TGTGCCAGCAGTTTATATCGCGGCTCTGGGGCCAACGTCCTGACTTTC. Translation gives CASSLYRGSGANVLTF.

This clonotype was detected only a few times. The chain couples TRBV6-5 to TRBJ2-1; D gene unclear. Germline assignment: CDR1 MNHEY and CDR2 SVGAGI. This CDR3 is built from 13 residues. V lost 1 base and J 4 bases, leaving 5 bases between the germline ends. This chain's CDR3 is CASSYLGYNEQFF. The CDR3 DNA reads TGTGCCAGCAGTTACTTAGGTTACAATGAGCAGTTCTTC.

This clonotype was observed at least ten times. The rearrangement links TRBV7-3 to TRBJ2-7; 10 bases line up with TRBD2. Germline V gene sequence: CDR1 SGHTA, CDR2 FQGTGA. Germline trimming cut 4 bases from V and 6 bases from J; bases unmatched to any gene: 9. The CDR3 has 15 amino acids. The CDR3 here is CASSSSTSGLSEQYF. In nucleotides, the CDR3 is TGTGCCAGCAGCTCATCGACTAGCGGGTTAAGCGAGCAGTACTTC.

As for this clonotype: A much more abundant neighbour one base away suggests this may be a read error. The gene calls are TRBV29-1 and TRBJ1-2; 10 nucleotides agree with TRBD1. The CDR3 runs 13 residues. CDR1 is SQVTM, CDR2 ANQGSEA, per germline. After removal of 6 bases from V and 4 bases from J, the junction contained 5 bases not matched to a gene. The CDR3 loop reads CSVGQGTFYGYTF. DNA of the CDR3: TGCAGCGTGGGACAGGGGACTTTCTATGGCTACACCTTC.

This clonotype has just a few counts. A much larger clone sits a single nucleotide away, making a read error possible. The gene calls are TRBV7-9 and TRBJ2-7; 8 bases are shared with TRBD2. CDR1 is SEHNR, CDR2 FQNEAQ, per germline (reference sequence). The length of the CDR3 is 15 residues. Germline trimming cut 0 bases from V and 0 bases from J; bases unmatched to any gene: 1. In DNA form, the CDR3 reads TGTGCCAGCAGCTTAGCTAGCGGGGCCTCCTACGAGCAGTACTTC. Amino acid sequence: CASSLASGASYEQYF. Supplemented by reference TRBV7-9 and TRBJ2-7, the full variable domain reads DTGVSQNPRHKITKRGQNVTFRCDPISEHNRLYWYRQTLGQGPEFLTYFQNEAQLEKSRLLSDRFSAERPKGSFSTLEIQRTEQGDSAMYLCASSLASGASYEQYFGPGTRLTVT.

This clonotype was found many times. This chain connects TRBV9 to TRBJ2-7; 7 bases fit TRBD2. V lost 4 bases to trimming and J lost 0 bases; unmatched junction nucleotides: 7. Per germline, CDR1 SGDLS and CDR2 YYNGEE. This CDR3 spans 15 amino acids. The CDR3 spells CASSPWGTTSYEQYF. CDR3 sequence (DNA): TGTGCCAGCAGCCCGTGGGGGACTACCTCCTACGAGCAGTACTTC.

This clonotype was seen more than once but under ten times. The gene calls are TRBV6-2 or TRBV6-3 and TRBJ2-1, with D uncertain. V gave up 4 bases and J gave up 6 bases, with 16 bases separating them. Germline CDR1 MNHEY, CDR2 SVGEGT. The CDR3 is made up of 15 amino acids. Written as DNA, the CDR3 is TGTGCCAGCAGTTCCGAACCCGATTCAGGCAATGAGCAGTTCTTC. This gives the protein CASSSEPDSGNEQFF.

This clonotype came up many times. The gene calls are TRBV9 and TRBJ2-6; 7 positions match TRBD1. Looked up from germline, CDR1 is SGDLS and CDR2 is YYNGEE. The CDR3 has 19 residues. V gave up 2 bases and J gave up 3 bases; unmatched junction bases: 14. The CDR3: CASSVNPTGISLGANVLTF. The CDR3, as DNA: TGTGCCAGCAGCGTGAATCCGACAGGGATATCGCTTGGGGCCAACGTCCTGACTTTC. The variable domain in full, with the rest retrieved from reference TRBV9 and TRBJ2-6, is DSGVTQTPKHLITATGQRVTLRCSPRSGDLSVYWYQQSLDQGLQFLIQYYNGEERAKGNILERFSAQQFPDLHSELNLSSLELGDSALYFCASSVNPTGISLGANVLTFGAGSRLTVL.

The table lists this clonotype with many counts. V is TRBV10-3 and J is TRBJ2-2, with D perhaps being TRBD1 or TRBD2 (5 bases each). The V gene's germline CDR1 is ENHRY and CDR2 SYGVKD. The CDR3 runs to 12 residues. The V and J ends lost 6 bases and 3 bases respectively, with 5 bases between them. The CDR3 region has the DNA TGTGCCATCAGGGGGGACACCGGGGAGCTGTTTTTT. It encodes CAIRGDTGELFF.

This chain connects TRBV6-2 or TRBV6-3 to TRBJ2-2; 7 nucleotides align to TRBD2. V shed 9 bases, J shed 7 bases, and the junction held 11 bases outside the gene matches. CDR1 and CDR2 from the germline V gene are MNHEY and SVGEGT. The CDR3 is 14 residues long. In DNA form, the CDR3 reads TGTGCCAGTGGGAGCGGGGTGTTCGGCGGGGAGCTGTTTTTT. As protein: CASGSGVFGGELFF.

Comments on this clonotype: This may be a read error, as it is one base from a much larger clone. The gene calls are TRBV12-3 or TRBV12-4 and TRBJ1-2; D uncertain. The CDR3 length is 12 residues. CDR3 in amino acids: CASSVANYGYTF. CDR3 nucleotide sequence: TGTGCCAGCAGTGTAGCTAACTATGGCTACACCTTC.

This clonotype was picked up many times. This rearrangement joins TRBV4-1 to TRBJ2-3; 7 nucleotides align to TRBD1. V shed 5 bases, J shed 1 base, and the junction held 3 bases outside the gene matches. Looked up from germline, CDR1 is MGHRA and CDR2 is YSYEKL. This CDR3 is 14 amino acids long. CDR3 coding DNA: TGCGCCAGCAGCAAGACAGGGCGCACAGATACGCAGTATTTT. The encoded protein is CASSKTGRTDTQYF.

There are many counts of this clonotype. The chain employs TRBV12-3 or TRBV12-4 and TRBJ2-5; D is perhaps TRBD2 (6 bases). The CDR3 extends over 15 amino acids. Between the trimmed V and J ends, which lost 1 base and 4 bases, there was a span of 13 bases. The CDR3 DNA reads TGTGCCAGCAGTTTAGGTCTGGGGACTCGAGAGACCCAGTACTTC. It yields the protein CASSLGLGTRETQYF.

V is TRBV29-1 and J is TRBJ2-3; D possibly corresponds to TRBD1 (6 bases). CDR3 length: 12 amino acids. Germline CDR1 and CDR2: SQVTM and ANQGSEA. The germline V and J ends were trimmed by 7 bases and 5 bases, with 13 bases remaining between them. CDR3 amino acids: CSELRGIDTQYF. The CDR3 DNA sequence: TGCAGCGAGCTAAGGGGGATAGATACGCAGTATTTT.

This clonotype was seen ten or more times. This chain joins TRBV9 and TRBJ2-3, with 8 bases lining up with TRBD2. The CDR3 covers 15 residues. Germline CDR1 and CDR2: SGDLS and YYNGEE. Unmatched junction bases numbered 3, after V lost 3 bases and J lost 0 bases. CDR3 sequence: CASSARGGSTDTQYF. The CDR3 coding sequence is TGTGCCAGCAGCGCCCGGGGGGGTAGCACAGATACGCAGTATTTT.

This clonotype was found many times. The chain recombines TRBV7-9 with TRBJ1-4, with 7 bases that match TRBD1. Per the germline V gene, CDR1 is SEHNR and CDR2 is FQNEAQ (reference sequence). The V and J ends lost 8 bases and 6 bases, in that order; junction bases with no gene match: 12. The CDR3 is 15 amino acids. For the CDR3, the DNA is TGTGCCAGCCTCCAGGCTGGGACAGCACATGAAAAACTGTTTTTT. Translating gives CASLQAGTAHEKLFF.